This note documents a single T cell receptor beta chain sequence. No antigen is known for it. A much larger clonotype is one base distant, so this may be a read error. The time point was: persistent/refractory GD, antithyroid drugs over 5 years with positive TRAb. Extracted PBMC RNA gave rise to the TCR library. As collected, the peripheral blood samples measured roughly 8.6 milliliters each and went into EDTA tubes. This specimen comes from a study of regulatory T cells in long-lasting Graves disease. Researchers made TCR beta libraries by using iRepertoire HTBI primers and running Arm-PCR on CDR3 regions. MiXCR was run by TCRdb on the multiplex PCR reads, yielding one entry per CDR3 protein. The profile shows over 300,000 distinct CDR3 sequences, around 20% of them singletons. Points from the study as a whole: Newly diagnosed Graves' patients had higher TCR diversity than persistent ones. The number of shared public clonotypes was higher in persistent patients (around 2,700) than new patients (about 910).

This clonotype was obtained from a female donor with Graves disease. Sequenced here: peripheral blood mononuclear cells (PBMCs), sampled when the disease was refractory, from a patient treated with antithyroid drugs.

CDR3 in amino acids: CASREDPTQEAQYF. CDR3 nucleotides: TGTGCCAGCAGAGAGGACCCCACACAAGAGGCCCAGTACTTC. V is TRBV12-3 or TRBV12-4 and J is TRBJ2-5; D gene ambiguous. The CDR3 has 14 amino acids.